This T cell receptor beta chain was captured in a study of shared clonotypes between healthy human individuals. The trim removed 5 bases at V and 4 bases at J, leaving 16 bases unmatched. The germline gives CDR1 SNHLY, CDR2 FYNNEI. The CDR3 contains 18 residues. Repertoires were generated with immunoSEQ multiplex PCR, while TCRdb's copy carries only in-frame clones and drops some. The data show 2,100,000 or so clones, with nearly 97% seen just once and 0.1% to 0.15% held by the top ten. This sequence was found in a man aged 18 to 35 in good health. J is TRBJ2-3 and V is TRBV2; TRBD2 matches at 9 bases. What was sequenced was naive CD4+ T cells sorted from blood. Subset meaning: CD45RA+ positively selected. CDR3 loop: CASSYRGLAITGSDTQYF. The CDR3 nucleotides read TGTGCCAGCAGTTACCGCGGACTAGCGATAACCGGGTCAGATACGCAGTATTTT.